The 8 T cell receptor beta chains presented below share a single source sample, sequenced in a study of control samples from healthy donors and cancer patients (dated by TCRdb to about 2020). To prepare the library, the immunoSEQ multiplex PCR assay was applied. TCRdb provides this immuneACCESS table in a form limited to in-frame rearrangements. Some clones are lacking; in checked studies, under half of them reflect an unresolved V gene, and why the rest are absent is not known. The sample table holds about 100,000 clones, of which roughly nine tenths were seen once. The ten biggest clones cover roughly 2.5% of the sample. The specimen sequenced was blood. These receptors were collected from a young woman in good health.

This rearrangement joins TRBV24-1 to TRBJ1-1, with D possibly TRBD1 on 6 matching bases. The CDR3 totals 15 residues. Germline-derived CDR1 and CDR2 are KGHDR and SFDVKD. Trimming stripped 2 bases from V and 3 bases from J, with 12 bases between. CDR3 sequence reads: CATSDSTGWDTEAFF. The CDR3 DNA reads TGTGCCACCAGTGATTCCACAGGGTGGGACACTGAAGCTTTCTTT.

Notes on this clone: A read error may account for a junction end that differs from germline. This chain links TRBV5-6 with TRBJ2-7, with TRBD1 matching 8 bases. Germline V gene lookup returns CDR1 SGHDT and CDR2 YYEEEE. The CDR3 is 11 amino acids. The CDR3 DNA is TGTGCCAGCAGCTCGACAGGGGAGCCGTACTTC. This gives the protein CASSSTGEPYF.

V gene TRBV28 combines with J gene TRBJ2-6, with TRBD1 identical over 7 bases. The V gene's germline CDR1 is MDHEN and CDR2 SYDVKM. With V trimmed by 7 bases and J by 3 bases, 6 bases remained unmatched. The CDR3 totals 15 residues. The CDR3 DNA follows: TGTGCCAGCAACCAGGGGGATTTTGGGGCCAACGTCCTGACTTTC. Protein product: CASNQGDFGANVLTF. The complete variable domain, with remaining parts taken from reference TRBV28 and TRBJ2-6, reads DVKVTQSSRYLVKRTGEKVFLECVQDMDHENMFWYRQDPGLGLRLIYFSYDVKMKEKGDIPEGYSVSREKKERFSLILESASTNQTSMYLCASNQGDFGANVLTFGAGSRLTVL.

The rearrangement uses TRBV2 and TRBJ1-6, with D possibly TRBD1 on 6 matching bases. Germline V gene data show CDR1 as SNHLY and CDR2 as FYNNEI. With 6 bases removed from V and 5 bases from J, the gap between germline ends came to 14 bases. This CDR3 has 15 residues. The CDR3 protein is CASRTTQGHNSPLHF. CDR3 coding DNA: TGTGCCAGCAGAACCACCCAGGGGCATAATTCACCCCTCCACTTT.

The V and J genes are TRBV6-6 and TRBJ2-1; TRBD2 agrees at 11 bases. The germline V gene encodes CDR1 MNHNY and CDR2 SVGAGI (reference sequence). With 7 bases clipped from V and 0 bases from J, the junction kept 2 bases outside the gene matches. This CDR3 region has 15 residues. CDR3 in amino acids: CASNSGRGSYNEQFF. CDR3 DNA sequence: TGTGCCAGCAATAGCGGGAGGGGCTCCTACAATGAGCAGTTCTTC.

The genes are TRBV13 and TRBJ2-3; D is unclear. The ends were cut back, 3 bases at V and 0 bases at J, with 4 bases in the middle. Germline V CDR1 and CDR2: PRHDT, FYEKMQ (reference sequence). This CDR3 spans 13 amino acids. The CDR3 sequence: CASSFGSTDTQYF. The DNA of the CDR3 is TGTGCCAGCAGCTTCGGAAGCACAGATACGCAGTATTTT.

J is TRBJ2-3 and V is TRBV2; 7 nucleotides agree with TRBD1. The CDR3 loop spans 15 amino acids. Germline V lookup: CDR1 SNHLY, CDR2 FYNNEI. The J segment lost 2 bases and the V segment lost 6 bases, leaving 8 bases of the junction unmatched. This chain's CDR3 is CASSRSGTDTDTQYF. The CDR3 region has the DNA TGTGCCAGCAGCCGCTCCGGGACAGACACAGATACGCAGTATTTT.

This clone was picked up one time. The rearrangement uses TRBV2 and TRBJ1-2, with TRBD1 as a possible D gene (5 bases). The CDR3 totals 14 residues. The V and J ends lost 3 bases and 8 bases respectively, with 16 bases between them. CDR1 is SNHLY and CDR2 is FYNNEI in the germline V gene. CDR3 DNA: TGTGCCAGCAGTGATCGGAGGGGCGCGGAGGGCTACACCTTC. Amino acids: CASSDRRGAEGYTF.